This TCR beta chain was identified in a study of blood T cell repertoires in COVID-19. The V gene's germline CDR1 is WSHSY and CDR2 SAAADI. The CDR3 sequence is 14 residues long. Trimming cost V 8 bases and J 1 base; bases outside gene matches: 6. TCRdb's table, derived via immunoSEQ multiplex PCR, lists solely in-frame clones and lacks some. The sample gives about 170,000 clones, roughly four fifths of which show up once; approximately 12% is in the top ten. The rearrangement joins TRBV10-2 to TRBJ1-1; 8 nucleotides agree with TRBD1. This TCR was recovered from a man in his forties or fifties who had recovered from COVID-19. Sequenced sample: PBMCs or T cells enriched from blood (not recorded which). CDR3 bases: TGCGCCAGCCGGACAGGGTCCACGAACACTGAAGCTTTCTTT. Its protein product is CASRTGSTNTEAFF.